Presented here are 8 T cell receptor beta chains from one specimen sequenced in a study of CD8 T cells in Susac syndrome (dated by TCRdb to the late 2010s). Library preparation used the immunoSEQ multiplex PCR assay. RNA was extracted using the RNeasy kit, and about 0.45 to 1 microgram was reverse transcribed with random hexamers. TCRdb trimmed public reads at Q25 via fastp, called clones via MiXCR and kept in-frame beta chains. Each CDR3 protein appears once, grouped with its most common genes and DNA. The sample has about 150,000 distinct CDR3 sequences on record, about 95% of them singletons. In total, the top ten clones hold roughly 0.16% of the sample. The sequenced sample was CD8+ T cells from PBMCs. The receptors were gathered from a human donor with multiple sclerosis.

V and J are TRBV11-2 and TRBJ2-4, with a possible D match to TRBD1 (6 bases). From germline, CDR1 is SGHAT and CDR2 FQNNGV. The CDR3 extends over 14 amino acids. Trimming shortened V by 5 bases and J by 4 bases, and 12 bases separated the two germline ends. CDR3 residues: CASSPGQLKNIQYF. The CDR3 DNA is TGTGCCAGCAGCCCCGGACAGCTAAAAAACATTCAGTACTTC.

J is TRBJ1-4 and V is TRBV4-1; 9 bases align to TRBD1. V shed 4 bases and J 8 bases; nucleotides not matched to a gene: 8. Germline V gene sequence: CDR1 MGHRA, CDR2 YSYEKL. The CDR3 has 15 residues. Written as DNA, the CDR3 is TGCGCCAGCAGCCTTAGGACAGGGGAGAAGGAAAAACTGTTTTTT. It encodes CASSLRTGEKEKLFF.

Here the CDR3 reads CASSSTGELSSTDTQYF. CDR3 DNA sequence: TGTGCCAGCAGTTCGACAGGGGAGCTCTCTAGCACAGATACGCAGTATTTT. V and J are TRBV7-9 and TRBJ2-3; 8 bases agree with TRBD1. Germline loops: CDR1 SEHNR, CDR2 FQNEAQ (reference sequence). This CDR3 region has 17 residues. The V gene end was trimmed by 6 bases and the J gene end by 0 bases; junction bases not matched to a gene: 11.

The chain recombines TRBV12-3 or TRBV12-4 with TRBJ2-1, with D perhaps TRBD2 (5 bases). CDR3 length equals 14 residues. Between the trimmed V and J ends, which lost 6 bases and 10 bases, there was a span of 19 bases. The CDR3 protein is CASRGDAPASEQFF. DNA of the CDR3: TGTGCCAGCAGGGGAGACGCCCCCGCGTCGGAGCAGTTCTTC.

The chain joins TRBV4-1 to TRBJ2-1, with D perhaps matching TRBD1 (6 bases). CDR3 length: 14 amino acids. Germline CDR1 MGHRA, CDR2 YSYEKL. The V and J ends lost 4 bases and 8 bases respectively, with 15 bases between them. The CDR3 sequence: CASSPPARTDEQFF. The CDR3 bases are TGCGCCAGCAGCCCCCCGGCCAGGACAGATGAGCAGTTCTTC.

V and J are TRBV16 and TRBJ2-7, with TRBD2 matching over 7 bases. This CDR3 spans 14 amino acids. The V gene end was trimmed by 4 bases and the J gene end by 0 bases; junction bases not matched to a gene: 3. The germline V gene has CDR1 KGHSY and CDR2 FQNENV. In DNA, the CDR3 is TGTGCCAGCAGCCGGGGGGGACTCTCCTACGAGCAGTACTTC. It specifies CASSRGGLSYEQYF.

CDR3 amino acids: CASSVADSRRETQYF. The CDR3 bases are TGTGCCAGCAGCGTAGCTGACTCCCGTCGGGAGACCCAGTACTTC. The V and J genes are TRBV9 and TRBJ2-5; no reliable D call. Trimming removed 0 bases at V and 5 bases at J, with 14 bases between. The germline V gene has CDR1 SGDLS and CDR2 YYNGEE. This CDR3 contains 15 residues.

The chain couples TRBV3-1 to TRBJ1-3; the D is unclear. Per the germline V gene, CDR1 is LGHDT and CDR2 is YNNKEL (reference sequence). V shed 10 bases and J shed 3 bases, with 7 bases lying between them. The CDR3 has 11 residues. The CDR3 DNA reads TGTGCCACACAAGATGGAAACACCATATATTTT. Translated, it gives CATQDGNTIYF.